This TCR beta chain is from a study of CD8 T cells in Susac syndrome. Comments on this clonotype: No antigen is known for it.

TEMRA cells were enriched by FACS, while CD8+ and CD4+ T cells were obtained through a negative isolation that was performed magnetically. V trimming: 5 bases; J trimming: 2 bases; junction bases outside the gene matches: 8. The CDR3 is made up of 15 amino acids. CDR1 MNHNS and CDR2 SASEGT come from the germline V gene. Random hexamers primed reverse transcription of about 0.45 to 1 ug RNA. Amplification of TCR beta CDR3 spanned 54 Vbeta and 13 Jbeta via immunoSEQ multiplex PCR. A single record per CDR3 protein comes from TCRdb applying MiXCR to the immunoSEQ multiplex PCR reads. The table lists about 250,000 distinct CDR3 sequences, 85% to 95% of them singletons, with 0.065% to 0.075% in the top ten. Study-level points and caveats: The authors acknowledged that their TCR sequencing and HLA analysis involved a relatively small number of individuals.

This receptor was identified in a human donor with multiple sclerosis. The sample comprised CD4+ T cells from PBMCs. The chain combines TRBV6-1 with TRBJ2-7; 8 nucleotides align to TRBD1. CDR3: CASSSPGTGTYEQYF. CDR3 in DNA: TGTGCCAGCAGTTCCCCCGGGACAGGCACCTACGAGCAGTACTTC.